This T cell receptor beta chain was sequenced in a study of T cell responses to AZD1222 COVID-19 vaccine. Whole-study context: Second-dose intervals near 4 or 12 weeks were combined.

Produced via immunoSEQ multiplex PCR; TCRdb's table is partial and in-frame only. The sample shows roughly 130,000 clones, approximately 85% of them seen only once. About this clone: Its matching antigen is unknown.

Findings and limits, study-wide: A mostly white British donor set with more females was recruited, and clonal diversity was possibly underestimated. Repertoire collection took place solely once the T cell response had peaked. Spike-specific TCR breadth rose after two AZD1222 doses, and depth rose as well.

The CDR3 runs 13 residues. The germline V gene has CDR1 MNHEY and CDR2 SMNVEV (reference sequence). V lost 7 bases and J 3 bases, leaving 12 bases between the germline ends. This TCR was recovered from an adult in good health. This specimen consisted of peripheral blood, obtained on day 0 of AZD1222 vaccination. The chain combines TRBV27 with TRBJ1-1; maybe TRBD1 (5 bases). The CDR3 sequence: CASNYLGDTEAFF. In DNA, the CDR3 is TGTGCCAGCAACTACTTGGGGGACACTGAAGCTTTCTTT.